The 26 T cell receptor beta chains below were found in one sample sequenced in a study of OX40 agonist ivuxolimab in advanced cancers. Only in-frame clones appear in the TCRdb table, and some are missing; sequencing was by immunoSEQ multiplex PCR. Of 130,000 or so clones listed, 93% are singletons. The sample here was CD4+ or CD8+ T cells sorted from blood, taken in a trial of the OX40 agonist ivuxolimab. The receptors derive from an adult with an advanced solid tumor such as melanoma, head and neck, liver or kidney cancer.

V and J are TRBV2 and TRBJ2-6; D not resolved. The V end was cut by 1 base, the J end by 2 bases, with 6 bases between. CDR3 size: 15 residues. Germline values: CDR1 SNHLY, CDR2 FYNNEI. The DNA for the CDR3 is TGTGCCAGCAGTGAAGACGGACCTGGGGCCAACGTCCTGACTTTC. Encoded protein: CASSEDGPGANVLTF.

J is TRBJ2-7 and V is TRBV6-6, with D perhaps assigned TRBD1 or TRBD2 (5 bases each). Trimming cost V 2 bases and J 0 bases, with 11 bases left between them. The CDR3 contains 15 residues. Germline values: CDR1 MNHNY, CDR2 SVGAGI (reference sequence). The CDR3: CASSYPRGNSYEQYF. As DNA, the CDR3 is TGTGCCAGCAGTTACCCCCGGGGCAACTCCTACGAGCAGTACTTC.

The V and J genes are TRBV30 and TRBJ1-2; D may be TRBD1 (5 bases). Germline CDR1 is GTSNPN and CDR2 is SVGIG (reference sequence). The ends were cut back, 4 bases at V and 8 bases at J, with 14 bases in the middle. This CDR3 has 12 residues. CDR3 loop: CAWNWGVEGYTF. In nucleotides, the CDR3 is TGTGCCTGGAATTGGGGGGTTGAGGGCTACACCTTC.

The chain employs TRBV29-1 and TRBJ1-3; TRBD1 might be the D (6 bases). V lost 3 bases and J 4 bases, leaving 10 bases between the germline ends. This CDR3 is 13 amino acids long. The germline CDR1 and CDR2 sequences are SQVTM and ANQGSEA. CDR3 sequence (DNA): TGCAGCGTTGACAGGGGCGGGGGAAACACCATATATTTT. It yields the protein CSVDRGGGNTIYF.

This chain uses TRBV12-5 with TRBJ2-4; no clear D gene. The CDR3 totals 15 residues. The germline CDR1 and CDR2 sequences are LGHNT and FRNRAP. V was trimmed by 3 bases and J by 0 bases, leaving 9 bases between them. CDR3 nucleotide sequence: TGTGCTAGTGGTTTCAATCAGCTAGCCAAAAACATTCAGTACTTC. Translated, it gives CASGFNQLAKNIQYF.

The V and J genes are TRBV11-3 and TRBJ2-7, with 8 nucleotides matching TRBD1. CDR1 is SGHNT and CDR2 is YENEEA in the germline V gene. V shed 3 bases, J shed 2 bases, and the junction held 6 bases outside the gene matches. The CDR3 has 15 residues. The CDR3 protein is CASSFGTGYTYEQYF. For the CDR3, the DNA is TGTGCCAGCAGCTTCGGGACAGGATATACCTACGAGCAGTACTTC. The full variable domain, rest sourced from reference TRBV11-3 and TRBJ2-7, is EAGVVQSPRYKIIEKKQPVAFWCNPISGHNTLYWYLQNLGQGPELLIRYENEEAVDDSQLPKDRFSAERLKGVDSTLKIQPAELGDSAVYLCASSFGTGYTYEQYFGPGTRLTVT.

The V gene is TRBV7-3, the J gene TRBJ2-1; 7 positions agree with TRBD1. This CDR3 contains 13 residues. From germline, CDR1 is SGHTA and CDR2 FQGTGA. V trimming: 4 bases; J trimming: 5 bases; junction bases outside the gene matches: 2. Here the CDR3 reads CASSSDRDNEQFF. CDR3 coding DNA: TGTGCCAGCAGCTCCGACAGGGACAATGAGCAGTTCTTC.

The chain links TRBV5-1 to TRBJ1-3; 9 bases align to TRBD1. The V gene end was trimmed by 2 bases and the J gene end by 0 bases; junction bases not matched to a gene: 6. The germline gives CDR1 SGHRS, CDR2 YFSETQ. The CDR3 runs to 17 residues. CDR3 sequence: CASSLGTGRISGNTIYF. The CDR3 coding sequence is TGCGCCAGCAGCTTAGGGACAGGGAGAATCTCTGGAAACACCATATATTTT. Complete variable domain (other parts from reference TRBV5-1 and TRBJ1-3): KAGVTQTPRYLIKTRGQQVTLSCSPISGHRSVSWYQQTPGQGLQFLFEYFSETQRNKGNFPGRFSGRQFSNSRSEMNVSTLELGDSALYLCASSLGTGRISGNTIYFGEGSWLTVV.

This sequence joins TRBV29-1 and TRBJ1-1; D ambiguous. Trimming cost V 4 bases and J 0 bases, with 12 bases left between them. The CDR3 length is 14 residues. Germline V CDR1 and CDR2: SQVTM, ANQGSEA. CDR3 loop: CSVGISGMNTEAFF. The CDR3 region has the DNA TGCAGCGTTGGCATCAGTGGGATGAACACTGAAGCTTTCTTT.

The chain recombines TRBV18 with TRBJ2-7; D may be TRBD2 (6 bases). The CDR3 length is 14 residues. V was pared by 6 bases and J by 1 base, with 13 bases between. Germline V gene data show CDR1 as KGHSH and CDR2 as LQKENI. This chain's CDR3 is CASSAGLPSYEQYF. DNA of the CDR3: TGTGCCAGCTCGGCGGGACTCCCATCCTACGAGCAGTACTTC.

The V and J genes are TRBV6-5 and TRBJ2-1, with 9 bases aligning to TRBD1. Looked up from germline, CDR1 is MNHEY and CDR2 is SVGAGI. V lost 5 bases and J lost 3; bases outside the gene matches: 5. This CDR3 region has 15 residues. CDR3 sequence reads: CASSPGQGFYNEQFF. The CDR3 bases are TGTGCCAGCAGTCCCGGACAGGGGTTCTACAATGAGCAGTTCTTC.

The chain has TRBV20-1 and TRBJ1-2; 9 bases agree with TRBD1. CDR3 size: 11 residues. Looked up from germline, CDR1 is DFQATT and CDR2 is SNEGSKA (reference sequence). CDR3 sequence (DNA): TGCAGCGCCGGGACAGGGCATGGCTACACCTTC. Amino acid sequence: CSAGTGHGYTF.

The V call is TRBV6-4, the J call TRBJ2-7; 8 positions match TRBD2. V lost 8 bases, J lost 6 bases, and 15 bases stayed unmatched. CDR3 length: 15 residues. The germline V gene encodes CDR1 MRHNA and CDR2 SNTAGT. The CDR3 DNA follows: TGTGCCAGCGGGGATGAACTAGCGGTGGGGAGCGAGCAGTACTTC. The encoded protein is CASGDELAVGSEQYF.

The rearrangement links TRBV6-6 to TRBJ1-1; TRBD1 matches at 9 bases. Germline V gene sequence: CDR1 MNHNY, CDR2 SVGAGI (reference sequence). V was clipped by 5 bases and J by 4 bases; unmatched bases: 5. The CDR3 spans 14 residues. In DNA, the CDR3 is TGTGCCAGCAGTCACGGACAGGGGAGCACTGAAGCTTTCTTT. It translates to CASSHGQGSTEAFF.

The V call is TRBV28, the J call TRBJ1-5; D remains unclear. The V gene's germline CDR1 is MDHEN and CDR2 SYDVKM. The CDR3 runs to 13 residues. V dropped 6 bases and J dropped 0 bases, with 6 bases sitting between them. The CDR3 coding sequence is TGTGCCAGCAGAACGAATAGCAATCAGCCCCAGCATTTT. Translated: CASRTNSNQPQHF.

The chain uses TRBV4-2 and TRBJ1-1, with TRBD1 matching over 10 bases. The trim removed 2 bases at V and 1 base at J, leaving 16 bases unmatched. From germline, CDR1 is LGHNA and CDR2 YNFKEQ. This CDR3 comprises 20 residues. The CDR3 spells CASSQFTGTGEMDSNTEAFF. Here the CDR3 DNA reads TGTGCCAGCAGCCAATTCACCGGGACAGGGGAAATGGATTCGAACACTGAAGCTTTCTTT.

V usage is TRBV5-6 and J usage is TRBJ2-2; D gene unclear. This CDR3 has 14 residues. Germline CDR1 is SGHDT and CDR2 is YYEEEE. Trimming stripped 3 bases from V and 5 bases from J, with 11 bases between. In DNA, the CDR3 is TGTGCCAGCAGCTCAATTAGTCGAACCGGGGAGCTGTTTTTT. Translating it yields CASSSISRTGELFF.

In this sample, this clone turned up once. The chain has TRBV7-2 and TRBJ2-7; 11 nucleotides line up with TRBD1. The V gene's germline CDR1 is SGHTA and CDR2 FQGNSA. Trimming at V came to 6 bases and at J to 6 bases, leaving 13 bases not matched to a gene. The CDR3 consists of 16 residues. The CDR3, as DNA: TGTGCCAGCAGTCCCCGACGAGCGGGACAGGGGGTCGAGCAGTACTTC. Translated, it gives CASSPRRAGQGVEQYF.

The CDR3 region is CSVEGRDYGYTF. CDR3 sequence (DNA): TGCAGCGTTGAAGGCAGGGACTATGGCTACACCTTC. The chain is built from TRBV29-1 and TRBJ1-2; perhaps TRBD1 as D (5 bases). V was shortened by 1 base and J by 3 bases, with 6 bases between the two germline ends. Per germline, CDR1 SQVTM and CDR2 ANQGSEA. CDR3 length: 12 amino acids.

This clone came up once. The chain employs TRBV28 and TRBJ1-2; D is perhaps TRBD1 (6 bases). Germline V gene lookup returns CDR1 MDHEN and CDR2 SYDVKM. V lost 7 bases, J lost 4 bases, and 25 bases lay in between. The CDR3 runs 17 residues. In DNA form, the CDR3 reads TGTGCCAGCACCACCCTTGGGGGGGGGCGCACTGGCTATGGCTACACCTTC. Protein product: CASTTLGGGRTGYGYTF.

This rearrangement joins TRBV19 to TRBJ1-4; maybe TRBD1 (6 bases). Between the trimmed V and J ends, which lost 9 bases and 1 base, there was a span of 18 bases. The germline V gene encodes CDR1 LNHDA and CDR2 SQIVND (reference sequence). The CDR3 sequence is 16 residues long. CDR3 in amino acids: CASGQGSGGTNEKLFF. The CDR3 DNA is TGTGCCAGCGGGCAGGGGTCGGGGGGAACTAATGAAAAACTGTTTTTT.

This chain uses TRBV12-5 with TRBJ1-5; D may be TRBD1 (6 bases). V was shortened by 0 bases and J by 0 bases, with 18 bases between the two germline ends. The CDR3 totals 19 residues. CDR1 is LGHNT and CDR2 is FRNRAP in the germline V gene. CDR3: CASGLVHGAGALSNQPQHF. Written as DNA, the CDR3 is TGTGCTAGTGGTTTGGTACATGGGGCAGGGGCCCTTAGCAATCAGCCCCAGCATTTT.

The genes are TRBV7-2 and TRBJ2-1, with TRBD2 as a possible D gene (6 bases). Trimming removed 1 base from V and 3 bases from J, with 7 bases in between. In germline, CDR1 is SGHTA, CDR2 FQGNSA. This CDR3 contains 14 residues. DNA of the CDR3: TGTGCCAGCAGCTTAGACGGGAGCTACAATGAGCAGTTCTTC. Its protein is CASSLDGSYNEQFF.

The chain uses TRBV18 and TRBJ1-6, with TRBD1 matching over 8 bases. This CDR3 is built from 16 residues. V lost 1 base and J lost 5; bases outside the gene matches: 4. Germline assignment: CDR1 KGHSH and CDR2 LQKENI. DNA of the CDR3: TGTGCCAGCTCACCACGGTCGGACAGGGATAATTCACCCCTCCACTTT. The encoded protein is CASSPRSDRDNSPLHF.

This clone occurred once. The rearrangement uses TRBV2 and TRBJ1-3, with D possibly TRBD1 on 6 matching bases. Germline loops: CDR1 SNHLY, CDR2 FYNNEI. Trimming cost V 6 bases and J 4 bases, with 13 bases left between them. The CDR3 runs to 14 residues. The CDR3 loop is CASSRQGLGNTIYF. DNA of the CDR3: TGTGCCAGCAGCCGGCAGGGGCTCGGAAACACCATATATTTT.

In the case of this clone: At the DNA level, this CDR3 is encoded by other sequences in the same sample as well. V and J are TRBV18 and TRBJ2-5; maybe TRBD2 (5 bases). This CDR3 has 13 amino acids. CDR1 is KGHSH and CDR2 is LQKENI in the germline V gene. Trimming took off 1 base at V and 5 bases at J, with 8 bases between the two ends. The CDR3 DNA reads as TGTGCCAGCTCACCACAACGGGGTGAGACCCAGTACTTC. Its translation is CASSPQRGETQYF.